This TCR beta chain originates from a study of blood T cell repertoires in COVID-19. Study as a whole: The study drew acute and convalescent COVID-19 samples from the United States, Italy and Spain. From T cells, B-cell-depleted T cells, or PBMCs came the material, which was cDNA or gDNA.

Germline V gene lookup returns CDR1 PRHDT and CDR2 FYEKMQ (reference sequence). J lost 8 bases, V lost 3 bases, and 2 bases had no gene match. The length of the CDR3 is 15 residues. Original data processing: It was from reference gene primer amplification that nucleated cell counts were estimated. Some clones are missing from TCRdb's copy, which holds only in-frame ones; the method was immunoSEQ multiplex PCR. From that table come the V and J calls and clone size; the DNA was used to work out D and trimming. This sample has approximately 250,000 clones; about 86% occur once, and the top ten carry under 4.5%. Participants, about 18 to 100 years old, spanned 25 or so US areas.

The specimen sequenced was PBMCs or T cells enriched from blood (not recorded which). This sequence was found in a man aged 30-40 years with acute COVID-19. V gene TRBV13 combines with J gene TRBJ2-3; 16 bases are a match to TRBD2. The CDR3 here is CASSFGTSGGGTQYF. In DNA form, the CDR3 reads TGTGCCAGCAGCTTCGGGACTAGCGGGGGGGGTACGCAGTATTTT.